Given below is one T cell receptor (beta chain) in context. Its antigen is not known. Germline V gene data show CDR1 as MNHEY and CDR2 as SVGAGI. The CDR3 length is 13 residues. V was cut by 5 bases and J by 7 bases, with 14 bases left in between. These data belong to a study of cytomegalovirus exposure and HLA in healthy donors. Overall study results and limits: A later analysis reportedly found fewer N-insertions in an Asian-associated ancestry cluster than the roughly 700-donor mean.

60 Vbeta and 13 Jbeta primers were used in PCR. Sequencing was performed with immunoSEQ multiplex PCR; in TCRdb, only in-frame clones are kept and a portion is missing. This table has 110,000 to 150,000 clones, roughly 80% appearing once. Sequenced sample: PBMCs. This clonotype was sampled from a woman aged 40-49 years in good health and CMV-seropositive. The V call is TRBV6-5, the J call TRBJ2-5; a possible D gene is TRBD1 (5 bases). CDR3 loop: CASSDGARGTQYF. The CDR3 coding sequence is TGTGCCAGCAGTGACGGAGCAAGGGGGACCCAGTACTTC.